The 28 T cell receptor beta chains reported below all come from one sample, sequenced in a study of identifying expanded T cells in peripheral blood (dated by TCRdb to the late 2010s). Libraries were built with the immunoSEQ multiplex PCR assay. TCRdb's version of the immuneACCESS table is confined to in-frame rearrangements and falls short of the full clone set. An unresolved V gene accounts for under half of the shortfall where checked; the remainder is of unknown origin. This sample holds around 100,000 clones; around 89% were observed only once. The ten largest clones represent less than 20% of the sample. Sequenced sample: blood. All receptors come from a person aged 18 to 75 in good health.

The gene calls are TRBV6-5 and TRBJ2-7; 9 bases are shared with TRBD1. V gave up 6 bases and J gave up 0 bases; unmatched junction bases: 3. The CDR3 is made up of 14 amino acids. Germline loops: CDR1 MNHEY, CDR2 SVGAGI. This chain's CDR3 is CASRGTGTSYEQYF. CDR3 nucleotides: TGTGCCAGCAGGGGGACAGGGACCTCCTACGAGCAGTACTTC.

This clone has more than one count but fewer than ten. The chain recombines TRBV10-1 with TRBJ1-3; D remains unclear. The CDR3 has 15 amino acids. The ends were cut back, 0 bases at V and 0 bases at J, with 6 bases in the middle. Germline assignment: CDR1 WNHNN and CDR2 SYGVQD (reference sequence). CDR3 sequence: CASSESSYSGNTIYF. CDR3 DNA: TGCGCCAGCAGTGAGTCGTCTTACTCTGGAAACACCATATATTTT.

The chain employs TRBV19 and TRBJ2-2; D is uncertain. Germline V gives CDR1 LNHDA, CDR2 SQIVND (reference sequence). The CDR3 is made up of 11 amino acids. V lost 7 bases and J 7 bases, leaving 7 bases between the germline ends. The CDR3 bases are TGTGCCAGTAAAAGCCTCGGGGAGCTGTTTTTT. Translating it yields CASKSLGELFF.

The J gene is TRBJ2-2, the V gene TRBV5-1, with 11 bases identical to TRBD2. The CDR3 extends over 15 amino acids. Trimming took 2 bases from V and 7 from J; bases not matched to a gene: 4. Germline V lookup: CDR1 SGHRS, CDR2 YFSETQ. The CDR3 reads CASSLGTSGGGELFF. As DNA, the CDR3 is TGCGCCAGCAGCTTAGGGACTAGCGGTGGCGGGGAGCTGTTTTTT.

The rearrangement joins TRBV5-4 to TRBJ1-1; the match to TRBD1 covers 10 bases. This CDR3 comprises 16 residues. The trim removed 7 bases at V and 4 bases at J, leaving 13 bases unmatched. The germline V gene encodes CDR1 SGHNT and CDR2 YYREEE (reference sequence). In DNA form, the CDR3 reads TGTGCCAGCCACCGGGGGGACAGGGGAGTAGGCACTGAAGCTTTCTTT. Translation: CASHRGDRGVGTEAFF.

V is TRBV29-1 and J is TRBJ2-2, with a weak D call TRBD2 (7 bases). Trimming took 6 bases from V and 5 from J, leaving 10 bases between them. Germline CDR1 and CDR2: SQVTM and ANQGSEA. This CDR3 spans 12 amino acids. CDR3: CSVGGLTGELFF. The CDR3 region has the DNA TGCAGCGTCGGGGGGCTGACCGGGGAGCTGTTTTTT.

The count of this clone is one. This chain links TRBV7-2 with TRBJ2-1; D might be TRBD1 (5 bases). V gave up 1 base and J gave up 12 bases, with 25 bases separating them. CDR1 SGHTA and CDR2 FQGNSA come from the germline V gene. The CDR3 covers 17 residues. The DNA for the CDR3 is TGTGCCAGCAGCTTAGAATGGGTAGTGGGGCAGGAGACCGGGCAGTTCTTC. It specifies CASSLEWVVGQETGQFF.

The CDR3 region has the DNA TGTGCCAGCAGCTTGGGTCTGAACACCGGGGAGCTGTTTTTT. It is translated as CASSLGLNTGELFF. The J gene is TRBJ2-2, the V gene TRBV5-6; no definite D call. Germline V gene data show CDR1 as SGHDT and CDR2 as YYEEEE. V was cut by 0 bases and J by 1 base, with 4 bases left in between. The CDR3 contains 14 residues.

V and J are TRBV7-2 and TRBJ2-7, with 8 positions matching TRBD2. The CDR3 sequence is 15 residues long. The germline V gene has CDR1 SGHTA and CDR2 FQGNSA. Trimming took 1 base from V and 2 from J; bases not matched to a gene: 4. DNA for the CDR3: TGTGCCAGCAGCTTAGTAAGCGGGGGCCCCTACGAGCAGTACTTC. Amino acid sequence: CASSLVSGGPYEQYF.

The chain has TRBV6-5 and TRBJ2-7, with no clear D. Trimming took 5 bases from V and 5 from J, leaving 13 bases between them. The CDR3 contains 13 residues. CDR1 MNHEY and CDR2 SVGAGI come from the germline V gene. The CDR3, as DNA: TGTGCCAGCAGTCGGACCGCCATCCACGAGCAGTACTTC. Protein product: CASSRTAIHEQYF.

The chain couples TRBV2 to TRBJ2-3; D possibly corresponds to TRBD1 (5 bases). The germline gives CDR1 SNHLY, CDR2 FYNNEI. The CDR3 contains 14 residues. The V and J ends lost 4 bases and 2 bases respectively, with 10 bases between them. CDR3 sequence reads: CASSAGAPTDTQYF. Here the CDR3 DNA reads TGTGCCAGCAGTGCTGGGGCCCCCACAGATACGCAGTATTTT.

The chain carries TRBV6-5 and TRBJ2-1; D possibly matches TRBD1 or TRBD2 (5 bases each). The CDR3 loop spans 16 amino acids. Germline assignment: CDR1 MNHEY and CDR2 SVGAGI. V lost 0 bases and J 4 bases, leaving 13 bases between the germline ends. CDR3 amino acids: CASSYSGAPTYNEQFF. CDR3 nucleotide sequence: TGTGCCAGCAGTTACTCCGGGGCCCCGACTTACAATGAGCAGTTCTTC.

This chain uses TRBV7-9 with TRBJ2-5; 7 nucleotides line up with TRBD1. There are 15 residues in the CDR3. The V and J ends lost 4 bases and 0 bases, in that order; junction bases with no gene match: 5. The germline V gene encodes CDR1 SEHNR and CDR2 FQNEAQ (reference sequence). CDR3 in amino acids: CASSSRGLHQETQYF. The DNA for the CDR3 is TGTGCCAGCAGCTCGAGGGGGCTCCACCAAGAGACCCAGTACTTC.

Only one count was recorded for this clone. The rearrangement links TRBV5-5 to TRBJ1-1; D is undetermined. Between the trimmed V and J ends, which lost 4 bases and 2 bases, there was a span of 12 bases. Looked up from germline, CDR1 is SGHKS and CDR2 is YYEKEE (reference sequence). This CDR3 is built from 14 residues. The DNA of the CDR3 is TGTGCCAGCAGCCCCCGGGCACTTAACACTGAAGCTTTCTTT. Its translation is CASSPRALNTEAFF.

The chain recombines TRBV4-2 with TRBJ1-4; no firm D call. Trimming removed 3 bases at V and 8 bases at J, with 10 bases between. The CDR3 extends over 13 amino acids. Germline CDR1 reads LGHNA; CDR2 reads YNFKEQ. This CDR3 reads CASSQLLREKLFF. The CDR3 DNA sequence: TGTGCCAGCAGCCAGTTATTGAGGGAAAAACTGTTTTTT.

The chain employs TRBV27 and TRBJ2-3, with 9 bases identical to TRBD2. The ends lost 6 bases at V and 6 bases at J; junction bases unmatched: 10. This CDR3 has 15 amino acids. Germline-derived CDR1 and CDR2 are MNHEY and SMNVEV (reference sequence). CDR3 region: CASRPSGGPGDTQYF. CDR3 coding DNA: TGTGCCAGCAGGCCGAGCGGGGGGCCGGGGGATACGCAGTATTTT.

The V gene is TRBV19, the J gene TRBJ1-5, with no clear D. Germline V gives CDR1 LNHDA, CDR2 SQIVND (reference sequence). V was cut by 3 bases and J by 0 bases, with 9 bases left in between. The CDR3 consists of 15 residues. CDR3 sequence (DNA): TGTGCCAGTAGTATTGACCCGTATAGCAATCAGCCCCAGCATTTT. This sequence encodes CASSIDPYSNQPQHF.

This clone showed up just a few times. The chain uses TRBV20-1 and TRBJ1-5; D remains ambiguous. Between the trimmed V and J ends, which lost 4 bases and 6 bases, there was a span of 7 bases. Looked up from germline, CDR1 is DFQATT and CDR2 is SNEGSKA (reference sequence). The CDR3 is 11 amino acids. CDR3 amino acids: CSANSGQPQHF. For the CDR3, the DNA is TGCAGTGCTAACTCGGGTCAGCCCCAGCATTTT.

The chain uses TRBV6-5 and TRBJ1-1; D is ambiguous. Germline V lookup: CDR1 MNHEY, CDR2 SVGAGI. The CDR3 has 14 residues. V was pared by 2 bases and J by 4 bases, with 11 bases between. The CDR3 sequence: CASSYREVGTEAFF. CDR3 DNA: TGTGCCAGCAGTTACAGGGAGGTAGGCACTGAAGCTTTCTTT.

This chain joins TRBV19 and TRBJ2-3; no clear D. Per the germline V gene, CDR1 is LNHDA and CDR2 is SQIVND (reference sequence). Trimming took off 2 bases at V and 3 bases at J, with 18 bases between the two ends. The CDR3 covers 17 residues. Here the CDR3 reads CASSITPLTVKTDTQYF. The CDR3 coding sequence is TGTGCCAGTAGTATAACGCCCTTGACGGTGAAGACAGATACGCAGTATTTT.

This chain connects TRBV6-5 to TRBJ1-6, with D possibly matching TRBD1 (5 bases). V was clipped by 4 bases and J by 10 bases, with 14 bases between them. The CDR3 runs 14 residues. CDR1 is MNHEY, CDR2 SVGAGI, per germline. The CDR3 reads CASSWGRRGSPLHF. DNA for the CDR3: TGTGCCAGCAGTTGGGGGAGACGGGGCTCACCCCTCCACTTT.

J is TRBJ1-4 and V is TRBV15; TRBD1 matches 8 bases. Germline CDR1 is LNHNV and CDR2 is YYDKDF (reference sequence). V lost 6 bases, J lost 12 bases, and 6 bases stayed unmatched. The CDR3 is 12 amino acids. The CDR3 bases are TGTGCCACCAGGCAAAACAGGGGGGAACTGTTTTTT. It is translated as CATRQNRGELFF.

This clone was detected once. The V gene is TRBV5-4, the J gene TRBJ2-1, with 14 bases matching TRBD2. Germline V CDR1 and CDR2: SGHNT, YYREEE (reference sequence). V shed 4 bases and J 6 bases; nucleotides not matched to a gene: 3. CDR3 length equals 15 residues. CDR3 region: CASSLGLAGANEQFF. CDR3 nucleotide sequence: TGTGCCAGCAGCCTGGGACTAGCGGGGGCCAATGAGCAGTTCTTC. Together with reference TRBV5-4 and TRBJ2-1, the CDR3 gives the full variable domain: ETGVTQSPTHLIKTRGQQVTLRCSSQSGHNTVSWYQQALGQGPQFIFQYYREEENGRGNFPPRFSGLQFPNYSSELNVNALELDDSALYLCASSLGLAGANEQFFGPGTRLTVL.

This chain uses TRBV7-2 with TRBJ1-5; weak D call: TRBD1 (5 bases). Germline assignment: CDR1 SGHTA and CDR2 FQGNSA. Trimming removed 3 bases from V and 4 bases from J, with 13 bases in between. CDR3 size: 15 residues. This chain's CDR3 is CASSLGRVGNQPQHF. In DNA form, the CDR3 reads TGTGCCAGCAGCTTGGGCAGGGTGGGAAATCAGCCCCAGCATTTT. The full variable domain, rest sourced from reference TRBV7-2 and TRBJ1-5, is GAGVSQSPSNKVTEKGKDVELRCDPISGHTALYWYRQSLGQGLEFLIYFQGNSAPDKSGLPSDRFSAERTGGSVSTLTIQRTQQEDSAVYLCASSLGRVGNQPQHFGDGTRLSIL.

The chain is built from TRBV5-6 and TRBJ2-1; D call uncertain. Trimming took 2 bases from V and 6 from J, leaving 12 bases between them. Germline V lookup: CDR1 SGHDT, CDR2 YYEEEE. The CDR3 extends over 14 amino acids. The CDR3 DNA follows: TGTGCCAGCAGCTTCAACCACGTTAGCAATGAGCAGTTCTTC. Translated, it gives CASSFNHVSNEQFF.

The chain combines TRBV5-4 with TRBJ1-5; D ambiguous. The germline CDR1 and CDR2 sequences are SGHNT and YYREEE (reference sequence). Trimming pared 4 bases from V and 9 bases from J, leaving 14 bases between. The CDR3 is 13 amino acids. The CDR3 sequence: CASSQDYGRPQHF. The CDR3 DNA reads TGTGCCAGCAGCCAAGATTATGGCAGGCCCCAGCATTTT.

This clone was detected only a few times. V usage is TRBV5-6 and J usage is TRBJ1-1; 7 bases fit TRBD1. Germline V gene data show CDR1 as SGHDT and CDR2 as YYEEEE. The CDR3 sequence is 14 residues long. Trimming removed 4 bases from V and 5 bases from J; junction bases left unmatched: 8. CDR3 protein: CASSATGSRTEAFF. For the CDR3, the DNA is TGTGCCAGCAGCGCGACAGGGTCACGGACTGAAGCTTTCTTT.

V and J are TRBV6-5 and TRBJ2-1; 11 positions agree with TRBD2. Germline V gives CDR1 MNHEY, CDR2 SVGAGI. The V gene end was trimmed by 6 bases and the J gene end by 7 bases; junction bases not matched to a gene: 8. This CDR3 contains 15 residues. The CDR3 sequence: CASSPLAGGWNEQFF. The CDR3 DNA is TGTGCCAGCAGCCCGCTAGCGGGGGGCTGGAATGAGCAGTTCTTC.